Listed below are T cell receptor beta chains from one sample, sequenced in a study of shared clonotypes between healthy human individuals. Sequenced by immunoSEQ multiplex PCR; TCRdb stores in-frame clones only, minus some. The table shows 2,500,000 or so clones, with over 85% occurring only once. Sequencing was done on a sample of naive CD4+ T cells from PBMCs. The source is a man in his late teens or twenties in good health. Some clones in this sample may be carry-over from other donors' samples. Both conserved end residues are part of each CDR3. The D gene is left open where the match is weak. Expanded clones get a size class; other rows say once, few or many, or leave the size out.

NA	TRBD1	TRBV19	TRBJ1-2	CASKSGTGLNYGYTF	TGTGCCTCAAAATCCGGGACAGGCCTTAACTATGGCTACACCTTC
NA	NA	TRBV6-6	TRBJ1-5	CASKIRGESNQPQHF	TGTGCCAGCAAAATAAGGGGGGAGTCGAATCAGCCCCAGCATTTT
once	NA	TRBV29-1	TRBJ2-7	CSVTLRTYEQYF	TGTAGCGTCACATTGCGGACCTACGAGCAGTACTTC
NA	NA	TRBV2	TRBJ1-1	CASVYKIQYTEAFF	TGTGCCAGCGTGTACAAGATTCAATACACTGAAGCTTTCTTT
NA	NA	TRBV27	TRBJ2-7	CASSLWGLGEQYF	TGTGCCAGCAGTTTGTGGGGGTTGGGCGAGCAGTACTTC
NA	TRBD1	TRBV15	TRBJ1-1	CATRGGGGVTLSEAFF	TGTGCCACCAGAGGGGGAGGGGGCGTAACATTGTCTGAAGCTTTCTTT
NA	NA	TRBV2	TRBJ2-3	CASSEDRFTDTQYF	TGTGCCAGCAGTGAAGACAGATTCACAGATACGCAGTATTTT
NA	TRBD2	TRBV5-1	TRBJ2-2	CASSPYRASGRPAGELFF	TGCGCCAGCAGCCCTTATAGGGCTAGCGGCCGGCCGGCCGGGGAGCTGTTTTTT
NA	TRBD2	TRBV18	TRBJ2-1	CASSPRLAGVSEQFF	TGTGCCAGCTCACCCAGGCTAGCGGGAGTAAGTGAGCAGTTCTTC
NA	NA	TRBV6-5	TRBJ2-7	CASRYRVSSSYEQYF	TGTGCCAGCAGGTACCGGGTTAGCAGCTCCTACGAGCAGTACTTC
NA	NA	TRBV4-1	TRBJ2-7	CASSQLLSSYEQYF	TGCGCCAGCAGCCAATTACTAAGCTCCTACGAGCAGTACTTC
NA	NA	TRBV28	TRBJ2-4	CASSYSKNIQYF	TGTGCCAGCAGTTACTCCAAAAACATTCAGTACTTC
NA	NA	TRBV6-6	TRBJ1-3	CASSGLRGVAGNTIYF	TGTGCCAGCAGTGGCCTAAGGGGAGTAGCTGGAAACACCATATATTTT
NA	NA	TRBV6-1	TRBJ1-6	CAGRQANNSPLHF	TGTGCCGGGCGACAGGCTAATAATTCACCCCTCCACTTT
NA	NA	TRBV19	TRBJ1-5	CASRKLTGGAQPQHF	TGTGCCAGTAGAAAACTCACAGGCGGGGCTCAGCCCCAGCATTTT
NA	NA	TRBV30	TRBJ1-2	CAWSVQGPYTF	TGTGCCTGGAGTGTACAGGGCCCCTACACCTTC
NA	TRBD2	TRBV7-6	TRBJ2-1	CASSFLGAGGYNEQFF	TGTGCCAGCAGCTTTTTAGGAGCGGGAGGATACAATGAGCAGTTCTTC
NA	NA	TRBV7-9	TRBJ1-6	CASSRGGNSPLHF	TGTGCCAGCAGTAGGGGAGGGAATTCACCCCTCCACTTT
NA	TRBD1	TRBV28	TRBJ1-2	CASGTGRNYGYTF	TGTGCCAGCGGGACAGGCCGGAACTATGGCTACACCTTC
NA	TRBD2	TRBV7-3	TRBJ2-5	CASSLRESTSGQETQYF	TGTGCCAGCAGCTTAAGGGAGTCGACTAGCGGCCAAGAGACCCAGTACTTC
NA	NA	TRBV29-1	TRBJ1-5	CSVGGGGNQPQHF	TGCAGCGTTGGGGGTGGTGGCAATCAGCCCCAGCATTTT
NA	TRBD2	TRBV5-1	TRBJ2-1	CASSPSGNNEQFF	TGCGCCAGCAGCCCTAGCGGAAACAATGAGCAGTTCTTC
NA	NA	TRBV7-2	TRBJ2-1	CASSPTPRLVAGFNEQFF	TGTGCCAGCAGCCCTACTCCAAGACTGGTCGCTGGGTTCAATGAGCAGTTCTTC
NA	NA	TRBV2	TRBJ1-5	CASSEGRTSGPQHF	TGTGCCAGCAGTGAAGGACGGACATCAGGGCCCCAGCATTTT
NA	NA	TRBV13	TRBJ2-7	CASSLERDGGYEQYF	TGTGCCAGCAGCTTAGAGAGGGACGGGGGCTACGAGCAGTACTTC
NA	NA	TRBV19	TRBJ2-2	CASSFRNTGELFF	TGTGCCAGTAGTTTCAGAAACACCGGGGAGCTGTTTTTT
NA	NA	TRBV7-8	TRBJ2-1	CASSSFLTGSSYNEQFF	TGTGCCAGCAGCTCCTTCTTGACGGGTAGCTCCTACAATGAGCAGTTCTTC
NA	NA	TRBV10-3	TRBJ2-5	CAISESGGRKETQYF	TGTGCCATCAGTGAGTCAGGAGGTAGGAAAGAGACCCAGTACTTC
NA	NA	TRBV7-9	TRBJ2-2	CASSLIPGVLTGELFF	TGTGCCAGCAGCTTAATTCCGGGAGTATTGACCGGGGAGCTGTTTTTT
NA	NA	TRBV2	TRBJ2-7	CASTLEQYF	TGTGCCAGCACGCTCGAGCAGTACTTC
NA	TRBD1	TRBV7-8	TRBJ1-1	CASSKPAGTGDPLGTEAFF	TGTGCCAGCTCAAAACCGGCCGGGACAGGGGACCCCTTGGGCACTGAAGCTTTCTTT
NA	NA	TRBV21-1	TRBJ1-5	CASSDGTPYSNQPQHF	TGTGCCAGCAGCGATGGGACACCCTATAGCAATCAGCCCCAGCATTTT
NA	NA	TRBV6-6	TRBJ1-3	CASRHEGGSGNTIYF	TGTGCCAGCAGACACGAGGGGGGCTCTGGAAACACCATATATTTT
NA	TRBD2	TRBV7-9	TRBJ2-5	CASSLGGWREVRETQYF	TGTGCCAGCAGCTTAGGAGGGTGGCGGGAGGTCCGGGAGACCCAGTACTTC
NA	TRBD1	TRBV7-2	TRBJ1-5	CASSLGTGNNQPQHF	TGTGCCAGCAGCTTAGGGACAGGGAACAATCAGCCCCAGCATTTT
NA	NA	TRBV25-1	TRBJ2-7	CASSELGLTTGDEQYF	TGTGCCAGCAGTGAATTGGGCCTCACTACGGGGGACGAGCAGTACTTC
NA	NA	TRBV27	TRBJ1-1	CASARSVTMNTEAFF	TGTGCCAGCGCCCGAAGCGTCACAATGAACACTGAAGCTTTCTTT
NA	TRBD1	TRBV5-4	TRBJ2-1	CASSSYQGVLYNEQFF	TGTGCCAGCAGCTCATACCAGGGGGTTCTCTACAATGAGCAGTTCTTC
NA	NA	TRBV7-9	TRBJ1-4	CASSLGTVVVREKLFF	TGTGCCAGCAGCTTAGGGACAGTCGTTGTAAGAGAAAAACTGTTTTTT
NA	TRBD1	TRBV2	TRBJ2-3	CASERTGTADTQYF	TGTGCCAGCGAGAGGACAGGGACAGCAGATACGCAGTATTTT
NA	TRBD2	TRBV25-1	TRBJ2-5	CASSDPRDYEETQYF	TGTGCCAGCAGTGACCCCCGGGACTACGAAGAGACCCAGTACTTC
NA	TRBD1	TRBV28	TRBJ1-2	CASSLDRAPANGYTF	TGTGCCAGCAGTCTTGACAGGGCCCCTGCCAATGGCTACACCTTC
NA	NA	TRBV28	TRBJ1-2	CASTESRGYGYTF	TGTGCCAGCACCGAGAGCCGGGGCTATGGCTACACCTTC
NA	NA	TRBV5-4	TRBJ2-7	CASSRDGLYEQYF	TGTGCCAGCAGCCGTGACGGCCTCTACGAGCAGTACTTC
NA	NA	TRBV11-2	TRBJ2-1	CASSLVASRNEQFF	TGTGCCAGCAGCTTAGTGGCTAGTAGGAATGAGCAGTTCTTC
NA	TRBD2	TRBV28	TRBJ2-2	CASRGTSGNTGELFF	TGTGCCAGCAGGGGGACTAGCGGAAACACCGGGGAGCTGTTTTTT
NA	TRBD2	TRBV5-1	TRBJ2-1	CASSPTSVDNEQFF	TGCGCCAGCAGCCCGACTAGCGTTGACAATGAGCAGTTCTTC
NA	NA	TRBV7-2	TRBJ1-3	CASSLASASGNTIYF	TGTGCCAGCAGCTTAGCCTCAGCATCTGGAAACACCATATATTTT